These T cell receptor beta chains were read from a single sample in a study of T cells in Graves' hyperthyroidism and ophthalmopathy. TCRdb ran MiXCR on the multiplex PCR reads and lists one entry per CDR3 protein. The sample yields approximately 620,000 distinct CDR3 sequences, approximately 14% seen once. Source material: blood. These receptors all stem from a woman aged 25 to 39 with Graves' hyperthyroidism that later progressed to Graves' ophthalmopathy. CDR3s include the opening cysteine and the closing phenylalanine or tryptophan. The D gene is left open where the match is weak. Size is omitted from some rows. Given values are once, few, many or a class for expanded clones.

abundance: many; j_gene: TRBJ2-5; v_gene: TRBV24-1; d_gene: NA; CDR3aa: CATNFQETQYF; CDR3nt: TGTGCCACCAATTTTCAAGAGACCCAGTACTTC
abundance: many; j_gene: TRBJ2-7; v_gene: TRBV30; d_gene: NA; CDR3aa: CAWSVEYEQYF; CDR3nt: TGTGCCTGGAGTGTAGAGTACGAGCAGTACTTC
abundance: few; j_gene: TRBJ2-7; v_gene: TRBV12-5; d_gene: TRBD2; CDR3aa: CASGPGGPLEQYF; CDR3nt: TGTGCTAGTGGTCCGGGAGGTCCCCTCGAGCAGTACTTC
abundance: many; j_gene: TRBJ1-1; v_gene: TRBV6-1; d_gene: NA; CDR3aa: CASRERYLNTEAFF; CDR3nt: TGTGCCAGTAGAGAACGGTATTTGAACACTGAAGCTTTCTTT
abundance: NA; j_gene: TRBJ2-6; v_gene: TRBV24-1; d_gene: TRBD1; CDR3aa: CATGGTGGPGANVLTF; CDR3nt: TGTGCCACCGGGGGGACAGGGGGTCCTGGGGCCAACGTCCTGACTTTC
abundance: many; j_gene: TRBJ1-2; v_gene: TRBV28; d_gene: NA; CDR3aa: CASLFMDGGGYTF; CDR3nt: TGTGCCAGCCTCTTTATGGACGGCGGAGGCTACACCTTC
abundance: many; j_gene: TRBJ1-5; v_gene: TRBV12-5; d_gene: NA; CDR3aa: CASGLIGDQPQHF; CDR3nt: TGTGCTAGTGGTTTGATCGGGGATCAGCCCCAGCATTTT
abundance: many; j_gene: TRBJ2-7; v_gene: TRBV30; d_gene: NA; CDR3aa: CAWSRSYEQYF; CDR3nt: TGTGCCTGGAGTCGGTCGTACGAGCAGTACTTC
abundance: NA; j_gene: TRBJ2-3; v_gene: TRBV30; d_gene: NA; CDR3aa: CAWSRTGLSTDTQYF; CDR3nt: TGTGCCTGGAGTAGAACAGGGTTGAGCACAGATACGCAGTATTTT
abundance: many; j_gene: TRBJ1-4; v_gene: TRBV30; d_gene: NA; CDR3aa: CAWISSATNEKLFF; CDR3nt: TGTGCCTGGATTTCTTCCGCAACTAATGAAAAACTGTTTTTT
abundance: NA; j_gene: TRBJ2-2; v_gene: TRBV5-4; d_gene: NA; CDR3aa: CASSLTVTNTGELFF; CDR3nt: TGTGCCAGCAGCTTGACAGTTACGAACACCGGGGAGCTGTTTTTT
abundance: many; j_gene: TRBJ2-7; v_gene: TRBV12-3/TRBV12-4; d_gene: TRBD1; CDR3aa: CASSFAPGTDYEQYF; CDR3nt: TGTGCCAGCAGTTTCGCCCCCGGGACAGACTACGAGCAGTACTTC
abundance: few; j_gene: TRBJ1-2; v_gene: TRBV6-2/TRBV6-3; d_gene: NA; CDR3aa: CASSEDSVLGYTF; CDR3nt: TGTGCCAGCAGTGAGGACAGTGTGCTTGGCTACACCTTC
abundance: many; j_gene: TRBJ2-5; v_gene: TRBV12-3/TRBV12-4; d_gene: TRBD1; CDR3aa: CASSLAGTGLETQYF; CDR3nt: TGTGCCAGCAGTTTAGCCGGGACAGGGTTGGAGACCCAGTACTTC
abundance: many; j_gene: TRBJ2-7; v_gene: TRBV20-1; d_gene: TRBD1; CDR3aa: CSALRDRGIYEQYF; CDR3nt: TGCAGTGCCCTCAGGGACAGGGGAATCTACGAGCAGTACTTC
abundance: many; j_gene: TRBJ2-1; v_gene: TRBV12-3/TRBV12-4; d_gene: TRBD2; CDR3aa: CASSPGGVGVHEQFF; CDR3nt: TGTGCCAGCAGTCCCGGGGGGGTGGGGGTCCATGAGCAGTTCTTC